This TCR beta chain appears in the sequencing data of a study of cytomegalovirus exposure and HLA in healthy donors. With respect to this clone: Its antigen is currently unknown.

Overall study results and limits: It was likely that a cluster of highly shared sequence variants was a sequencing artifact.

13 Jbeta primers and 60 Vbeta primers were used for the PCR. TCRdb's copy holds only in-frame clones and misses some; the assay was immunoSEQ multiplex PCR. Seen here are 100,000 to 150,000 clones, roughly 80% observed once, and the top ten hold roughly 3.2%. With 0 bases clipped from V and 1 base from J, the junction kept 7 bases outside the gene matches. The CDR3 is 17 amino acids. CDR1 and CDR2 from the germline V gene are SGDLS and YYNGEE. This sequence was found in a man aged 25-40 years in good health and CMV-seronegative. The chain recombines TRBV9 with TRBJ2-5; 9 nucleotides agree with TRBD2. The sample consisted of PBMCs. This CDR3 reads CASSVASSGGRQETQYF. CDR3 nucleotide sequence: TGTGCCAGCAGCGTAGCGTCGAGCGGGGGGCGCCAAGAGACCCAGTACTTC.